A single sample is the source of the 14 T cell receptor beta chains below, sequenced in a study of response to subunit inactivated influenza vaccine. MiXCR was run by TCRdb on the RT-PCR reads, yielding one entry per CDR3 protein. Of roughly 290,000 distinct CDR3 sequences in the sample, 21% were seen once. The sequencing used PBMCs from blood, collected about 20 months after vaccination. The origin of the receptors is a man between 50 and 70 years old who received an inactivated influenza vaccine.

The chain employs TRBV28 and TRBJ2-3, with D possibly being TRBD2 (5 bases). Per germline, CDR1 MDHEN and CDR2 SYDVKM. CDR3 length: 10 amino acids. V was trimmed by 8 bases and J by 10 bases, leaving 10 bases between them. Here the CDR3 DNA reads TGTGCCAGCGGAGACTACCCGCAGTATTTT. Its protein is CASGDYPQYF.

The V gene is TRBV11-2, the J gene TRBJ1-4; the match to TRBD1 covers 9 bases. The CDR3 covers 16 residues. Germline loops: CDR1 SGHAT, CDR2 FQNNGV. V lost 5 bases to trimming and J lost 8 bases; unmatched junction nucleotides: 12. CDR3 coding DNA: TGTGCCAGCAGCCCGGGTCTCCGGGACAGGGCCGAAAAACTGTTTTTT. Residues: CASSPGLRDRAEKLFF.

This clonotype showed up just a few times. The genes are TRBV29-1 and TRBJ1-2; no reliable D call. V dropped 3 bases and J dropped 8 bases, with 16 bases sitting between them. Looked up from germline, CDR1 is SQVTM and CDR2 is ANQGSEA. The CDR3 is made up of 13 amino acids. CDR3 bases: TGCAGCGTTGAGGGAGGGTCCGTTGGAGGCTACACCTTC. Residues: CSVEGGSVGGYTF. The complete variable domain, with remaining parts taken from reference TRBV29-1 and TRBJ1-2, reads SAVISQKPSRDICQRGTSLTIQCQVDSQVTMMFWYRQQPGQSLTLIATANQGSEATYESGFVIDKFPISRPNLTFSTLTVSNMSPEDSSIYLCSVEGGSVGGYTFGSGTRLTVV.

This clonotype occurred a few times. The rearrangement joins TRBV10-3 to TRBJ2-5; TRBD2 agrees at 12 bases. Germline lookup yields CDR1 ENHRY and CDR2 SYGVKD. The CDR3 sequence is 14 residues long. V lost 11 bases, J lost 0 bases, and 4 bases stayed unmatched. The CDR3 loop reads CASRTSGNQETQYF. In DNA, the CDR3 is TGTGCCTCCAGGACTAGCGGGAACCAAGAGACCCAGTACTTC.

This clonotype was seen a few times. The chain carries TRBV11-2 and TRBJ2-5, with D perhaps matching TRBD1 (6 bases). CDR3 length: 14 residues. Germline CDR1 SGHAT, CDR2 FQNNGV. With 5 bases removed from V and 2 bases from J, the gap between germline ends came to 12 bases. The CDR3 coding sequence is TGTGCCAGCAGCAACCTGAGGGGGCAAGAGACCCAGTACTTC. Translation: CASSNLRGQETQYF.

This clonotype has at least ten counts. V is TRBV15 and J is TRBJ1-1; D gene ambiguous. Germline lookup yields CDR1 LNHNV and CDR2 YYDKDF (reference sequence). This CDR3 is built from 14 residues. Trimming stripped 2 bases from V and 0 bases from J, with 7 bases between. The CDR3 DNA sequence: TGTGCCACCAGCAGACAGACGATGAACACTGAAGCTTTCTTT. This translates into CATSRQTMNTEAFF. The whole variable domain, filled in from reference TRBV15 and TRBJ1-1, reads DAMVIQNPRYQVTQFGKPVTLSCSQTLNHNVMYWYQQKSSQAPKLLFHYYDKDFNNEADTPDNFQSRRPNTSFCFLDIRSPGLGDTAMYLCATSRQTMNTEAFFGQGTRLTVV.

In its sample, this clonotype was seen a few times. CDR3 region: CASSAPGREAFF. CDR3 sequence (DNA): TGTGCCAGCAGTGCCCCGGGGCGCGAAGCTTTCTTT. The rearrangement links TRBV28 to TRBJ1-1; D might be TRBD1 (5 bases). This CDR3 comprises 12 residues. The V end lost 5 bases, the J end lost 8 bases, and 12 bases lay between the germline ends. Germline V gene sequence: CDR1 MDHEN, CDR2 SYDVKM.

This clonotype was seen at least ten times. The chain has TRBV3-1 and TRBJ1-1; D unclear. In germline, CDR1 is LGHDT, CDR2 YNNKEL (reference sequence). Trimming left V 1 base short and J 0 bases short, with 6 bases between. CDR3 length: 14 residues. CDR3 sequence: CASSQVGMNTEAFF. The CDR3 DNA sequence: TGTGCCAGCAGCCAAGTTGGTATGAACACTGAAGCTTTCTTT.

This clonotype was seen a few times. The V call is TRBV16, the J call TRBJ1-5, with D uncertain. Germline V gives CDR1 KGHSY, CDR2 FQNENV. There are 14 residues in the CDR3. Trimming left V 6 bases short and J 0 bases short, with 9 bases between. In DNA, the CDR3 is TGTGCCAGCAGTCATCAATCTAGCAATCAGCCCCAGCATTTT. The encoded protein is CASSHQSSNQPQHF.

The V call is TRBV2, the J call TRBJ1-2, with TRBD1 as a possible D gene (6 bases). The V and J ends lost 2 bases and 8 bases respectively, with 12 bases between them. Germline V gene sequence: CDR1 SNHLY, CDR2 FYNNEI. The CDR3 runs to 13 residues. CDR3 loop: CASSENREVGYTF. Here the CDR3 DNA reads TGTGCCAGCAGTGAAAACAGGGAGGTCGGCTACACCTTC.

This clonotype was observed a few times. CDR3 nucleotides: TGTGCCAGCAGCTTAAATTCTCGTACAGGGTCAGCTTTCTTT. This codes for CASSLNSRTGSAFF. The chain has TRBV7-9 and TRBJ1-1, with a possible D match to TRBD1 (6 bases). The CDR3 covers 14 residues. The V gene lost 2 bases and the J gene lost 10 bases, with 17 bases spanning the gap. Germline V gene data show CDR1 as SEHNR and CDR2 as FQNEAQ (reference sequence).

The table lists this clonotype with many counts. The gene calls are TRBV12-3 or TRBV12-4 and TRBJ2-5; the D gene is possibly TRBD1 (5 bases). The V and J ends lost 3 bases and 2 bases respectively, with 13 bases between them. The CDR3 is 15 amino acids. CDR3 DNA: TGTGCCAGCAGTTTTGGATGGGGCGATCAAGAGACCCAGTACTTC. Amino acids: CASSFGWGDQETQYF.

This clonotype was seen a handful of times. The chain joins TRBV15 to TRBJ2-3; D may be TRBD1 (6 bases). The germline V gene has CDR1 LNHNV and CDR2 YYDKDF (reference sequence). The CDR3 consists of 15 residues. The V end lost 6 bases, the J end lost 1 base, and 14 bases lay between the germline ends. Written as DNA, the CDR3 is TGTGCCACCAGTCCAGGGGTTAGCGGCACAGATACGCAGTATTTT. This codes for CATSPGVSGTDTQYF.

The chain combines TRBV2 with TRBJ2-3; possibly TRBD2 for D (6 bases). The CDR3 is 14 amino acids. Germline-derived CDR1 and CDR2 are SNHLY and FYNNEI. Trimming took off 2 bases at V and 5 bases at J, with 11 bases between the two ends. The CDR3 protein is CASSEQLAVDTQYF. The CDR3 DNA is TGTGCCAGCAGTGAACAACTAGCCGTAGATACGCAGTATTTT.